These T cell receptor beta chains were read from a single sample in a study of OX40 agonist ivuxolimab in advanced cancers. Sequenced by immunoSEQ multiplex PCR; TCRdb stores in-frame clones only, minus some. In the table there are tens of thousands of clones, 78% of which are singletons. The source material was CD4+ or CD8+ T cells sorted from blood, sampled in a trial of the OX40 agonist ivuxolimab. All receptors derive from an adult with an advanced solid tumor such as melanoma, head and neck, liver or kidney cancer. CDR3s include the opening cysteine and the closing phenylalanine or tryptophan. Fields, in order: CDR3 length, clone size, D gene, J gene, V gene, CDR3 DNA, CDR3 protein. D genes are given only for firm matches. Some rows mark clone size as missing; the rest say once, few, many or name a class of expanded clone.

length: 14; size: .; D: TRBD1; J: TRBJ1-6; V: TRBV27; DNA: TGTGCCAGCAGAATGGACAGGGGGCCTTCACCCCTCCACTTT; CDR3: CASRMDRGPSPLHF
length: 18; size: .; D: TRBD2; J: TRBJ2-2; V: TRBV5-8; DNA: TGTGCCAGCAGCTTGTTTACCGGGACAGCGGGAGGCACCGGGGAGCTGTTTTTT; CDR3: CASSLFTGTAGGTGELFF
length: 14; size: .; D: TRBD1; J: TRBJ2-7; V: TRBV2; DNA: TGTGCCAGCAGAGCCGGGACAGGGGGCGACGAGCAGTACTTC; CDR3: CASRAGTGGDEQYF
length: 15; size: .; D: .; J: TRBJ1-2; V: TRBV28; DNA: TGTGCCACCCTAAAGGGTGGACAGCATCTAGGTGGCTACACCTTC; CDR3: CATLKGGQHLGGYTF
length: 15; size: .; D: .; J: TRBJ1-5; V: TRBV6-6; DNA: TGTGCCAGCAGCCGCGACAGCCTACTAAATCAGCCCCAGCATTTT; CDR3: CASSRDSLLNQPQHF
length: 16; size: .; D: .; J: TRBJ1-3; V: TRBV2; DNA: TGTGCCAGCAGTGGGGCAGGGGCTAGATCTGGAAACACCATATATTTT; CDR3: CASSGAGARSGNTIYF
length: 17; size: .; D: TRBD2; J: TRBJ2-3; V: TRBV5-1; DNA: TGCGCCAGCAGCTCCGAGGGGCGGGAGGGATCCACAGATACGCAGTATTTT; CDR3: CASSSEGREGSTDTQYF
length: 14; size: .; D: .; J: TRBJ2-5; V: TRBV7-9; DNA: TGTGCCAGCAGCTCCCCGGACCGCCGGGAGACCCAGTACTTC; CDR3: CASSSPDRRETQYF
length: 15; size: once; D: .; J: TRBJ1-5; V: TRBV28; DNA: TGTGCCAGCAGTCCCACTCGACAGGACAATCAGCCCCAGCATTTT; CDR3: CASSPTRQDNQPQHF
length: 14; size: many; D: .; J: TRBJ1-1; V: TRBV7-8; DNA: TGTGCCAGCAGCTTAGTTGCAGGTAACACTGAAGCTTTCTTT; CDR3: CASSLVAGNTEAFF
length: 15; size: .; D: TRBD2; J: TRBJ2-1; V: TRBV7-2; DNA: TGTGCCAGCAGCTTAATAGCGGGGAGGAACAATGAGCAGTTCTTC; CDR3: CASSLIAGRNNEQFF
length: 15; size: .; D: .; J: TRBJ1-6; V: TRBV18; DNA: TGTGCCAGCTCACCGCTTGGGGAAATCAGTTCACCCCTCCACTTT; CDR3: CASSPLGEISSPLHF
length: 15; size: few; D: .; J: TRBJ1-1; V: TRBV29-1; DNA: TGCAGCGTTGAAAGGGGGGGAAGGTTGAACACTGAAGCTTTCTTT; CDR3: CSVERGGRLNTEAFF
length: 15; size: .; D: .; J: TRBJ2-5; V: TRBV5-1; DNA: TGCGCCAGCAGCTTGGGATCAGGGTACCGAGAGACCCAGTACTTC; CDR3: CASSLGSGYRETQYF
length: 15; size: .; D: TRBD1; J: TRBJ2-5; V: TRBV14; DNA: TGTGCCAGCAGTTACAGCCGGGACAGGGGAGAGACCCAGTACTTC; CDR3: CASSYSRDRGETQYF
length: 15; size: .; D: TRBD1; J: TRBJ1-4; V: TRBV6-6; DNA: TGTGCCAGCCGGGACAGGGTAGTTGGTAATGAAAAACTGTTTTTT; CDR3: CASRDRVVGNEKLFF
length: 11; size: .; D: .; J: TRBJ2-1; V: TRBV20-1; DNA: TGCAGTGCGGGGGAATACAATGAGCAGTTCTTC; CDR3: CSAGEYNEQFF
length: 14; size: .; D: .; J: TRBJ1-1; V: TRBV6-1; DNA: TGTGCCAGCAGTGTCAGGTACGTGAACACTGAAGCTTTCTTT; CDR3: CASSVRYVNTEAFF
length: 14; size: .; D: .; J: TRBJ2-7; V: TRBV7-8; DNA: TGTGCCAGCAGCCCCCAGTCGGGGATCTACGAGCAGTACTTC; CDR3: CASSPQSGIYEQYF
length: 13; size: .; D: .; J: TRBJ1-4; V: TRBV2; DNA: TGTGCCAGCATGTTTTTTGGAAACGAAAAACTGTTTTTT; CDR3: CASMFFGNEKLFF
length: 18; size: .; D: TRBD2; J: TRBJ2-3; V: TRBV11-2; DNA: TGTGCCAGCAGCCCAGAGCGGGGGGGCCCGTCAGTCACAGATACGCAGTATTTT; CDR3: CASSPERGGPSVTDTQYF
length: 13; size: .; D: .; J: TRBJ1-1; V: TRBV27; DNA: TGTGCCAGCAGTAGGAGATTGGATACTGAAGCTTTCTTT; CDR3: CASSRRLDTEAFF
length: 13; size: .; D: .; J: TRBJ1-1; V: TRBV9; DNA: TGTGCCAGCAGCGGACAGGTGAACACTGAAGCTTTCTTT; CDR3: CASSGQVNTEAFF
length: 15; size: .; D: .; J: TRBJ2-5; V: TRBV14; DNA: TGTGCCAGCAGCCAAGATCGTTCCAGAGGGGAGACCCAGTACTTC; CDR3: CASSQDRSRGETQYF
length: 13; size: few; D: TRBD1; J: TRBJ1-5; V: TRBV29-1; DNA: TGCAGCGTTCGGACAGGGGGCGATCAGCCCCAGCATTTT; CDR3: CSVRTGGDQPQHF
length: 15; size: .; D: .; J: TRBJ1-4; V: TRBV6-6; DNA: TGTGCCAGCAGTCTCCAGGGAAACCTTAATGAAAAACTGTTTTTT; CDR3: CASSLQGNLNEKLFF
length: 15; size: .; D: .; J: TRBJ1-6; V: TRBV5-1; DNA: TGCGCCAGCAGCTTGCAGGAGGGGTCAGGCTCACCCCTCCACTTT; CDR3: CASSLQEGSGSPLHF
length: 15; size: .; D: TRBD2; J: TRBJ2-5; V: TRBV5-5; DNA: TGTGCCAGCAGCTTGTATCCAGGGAGGGAAGAGACCCAGTACTTC; CDR3: CASSLYPGREETQYF
length: 16; size: .; D: .; J: TRBJ1-6; V: TRBV19; DNA: TGTGACAGACGGGCCCTCCCGGGAGGGCGCAATTCACCCCTCCACTTT; CDR3: CDRRALPGGRNSPLHF
length: 15; size: .; D: .; J: TRBJ1-1; V: TRBV5-1; DNA: TGCGCCAGCAGTCGGGCGGCCGGGACTGGGACTGAAGCTTTCTTT; CDR3: CASSRAAGTGTEAFF
length: 18; size: .; D: TRBD2; J: TRBJ2-3; V: TRBV19; DNA: TGTGCCAGTAGGGACGACAATTTTGGACTAGCGGGAGTGGGTACGCAGTATTTT; CDR3: CASRDDNFGLAGVGTQYF
length: 17; size: .; D: .; J: TRBJ1-2; V: TRBV28; DNA: TGTGCCAGCAGTTCCCCCCACAGGGTTTTGTCGTCTTATGGCTACACCTTC; CDR3: CASSSPHRVLSSYGYTF
length: 12; size: .; D: .; J: TRBJ1-5; V: TRBV27; DNA: TGTGCCAGCAGCACAGGGTATCAGCCCCAGCATTTT; CDR3: CASSTGYQPQHF
length: 12; size: few; D: .; J: TRBJ1-2; V: TRBV30; DNA: TGTGCCTGGAGTAGCTACATCGGTGGCTACACCTTC; CDR3: CAWSSYIGGYTF
length: 14; size: .; D: .; J: TRBJ2-2; V: TRBV7-2; DNA: TGTGCCAGCAGCTTACGAGAGAACACCGGGGAGCTGTTTTTT; CDR3: CASSLRENTGELFF
length: 12; size: .; D: TRBD1; J: TRBJ1-2; V: TRBV19; DNA: TGTGCCAGCAGACAGGGGGCGAGGGGCTACACCTTC; CDR3: CASRQGARGYTF
length: 15; size: few; D: .; J: TRBJ2-7; V: TRBV19; DNA: TGTGCCAGTAGTCTTGCGAGCAGTTGGCGCTACGAGCAGTACTTC; CDR3: CASSLASSWRYEQYF
length: 15; size: few; D: .; J: TRBJ2-7; V: TRBV21-1; DNA: TGTGCCAGCAGCGCATCCGGGACTAGCGGGAGGGAGCAGTACTTC; CDR3: CASSASGTSGREQYF
length: 14; size: .; D: TRBD2; J: TRBJ2-2; V: TRBV19; DNA: TGTGCCAGTAATGGGCTAGCGGGCACCGGGGAGCTGTTTTTT; CDR3: CASNGLAGTGELFF
length: 13; size: .; D: .; J: TRBJ2-5; V: TRBV11-2; DNA: TGTGCCAGCAGACCAGGGGGGATGGAGACCCAGTACTTC; CDR3: CASRPGGMETQYF
length: 14; size: .; D: .; J: TRBJ2-2; V: TRBV2; DNA: TGTGCCAGCAGTGTGCGGCTAGCGTCCGGGGAGCTGTTTTTT; CDR3: CASSVRLASGELFF
length: 15; size: .; D: .; J: TRBJ1-6; V: TRBV7-2; DNA: .; CDR3: CASSSAGPSTSPLHF
length: 11; size: .; D: .; J: TRBJ2-1; V: TRBV20-1; DNA: TGCAGTGCTAGATCGGAATCAAAACAGTTCTTC; CDR3: CSARSESKQFF
length: 17; size: once; D: TRBD1; J: TRBJ2-3; V: TRBV13; DNA: TGTGCCAGCAGCTCCCTGACCGGGACAGGGGTTGCGGATACGCAGTATTTT; CDR3: CASSSLTGTGVADTQYF
length: 14; size: .; D: .; J: TRBJ1-1; V: TRBV7-2; DNA: TGTGCCAGCAGCGTGACACTTATGAACACTGAAGCTTTCTTT; CDR3: CASSVTLMNTEAFF
length: 13; size: .; D: TRBD2; J: TRBJ2-1; V: TRBV6-4; DNA: TGTGCCAGCAGTGTCGGGGGGAACAATGAGCAGTTCTTC; CDR3: CASSVGGNNEQFF
length: 15; size: .; D: .; J: TRBJ2-7; V: TRBV6-5; DNA: TGTGCCAGCAGGAGACAGTTCTTGAGTTACTACGAGCAGTACTTC; CDR3: CASRRQFLSYYEQYF
length: 16; size: few; D: TRBD2; J: TRBJ2-5; V: TRBV10-2; DNA: TGCGCCAGCTCGCCCGGGACTAGCGTACGGGGCGAGACCCAGTACTTC; CDR3: CASSPGTSVRGETQYF
length: 14; size: few; D: TRBD1; J: TRBJ2-3; V: TRBV18; DNA: TGTGCCAGCTCACCACCGACAGGGGCCGCCGCGCAGTATTTT; CDR3: CASSPPTGAAAQYF
length: 14; size: .; D: .; J: TRBJ1-1; V: TRBV27; DNA: TGTGCCAGCAGTTTAGAGGGGCTGAACACTGAAGCTTTCTTT; CDR3: CASSLEGLNTEAFF
length: 15; size: .; D: TRBD1; J: TRBJ1-4; V: TRBV7-6; DNA: TGTGCCAGCAGCTTAGGGACAGGGGGTAATGAAAAACTGTTTTTT; CDR3: CASSLGTGGNEKLFF
length: 14; size: few; D: .; J: TRBJ1-6; V: TRBV5-5; DNA: TGTGCCAGCAGCTTGGACAGCTTTTCTTCACCCCTCCACTTT; CDR3: CASSLDSFSSPLHF